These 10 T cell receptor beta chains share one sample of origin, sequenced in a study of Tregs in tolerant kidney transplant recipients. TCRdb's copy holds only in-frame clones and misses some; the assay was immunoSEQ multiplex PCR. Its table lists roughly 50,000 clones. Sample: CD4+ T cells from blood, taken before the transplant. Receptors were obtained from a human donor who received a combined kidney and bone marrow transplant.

CDR3 loop: CASSPGQISYEQYF. The DNA read from the CDR3 is TGTGCCAGCAGCCCCGGACAGATCTCCTACGAG. The chain employs TRBV7-9 and TRBJ2-7; D possibly corresponds to TRBD1 (6 bases). The CDR3 goes on 3 residues after the read ends, and that part is filled in from the germline J gene. The CDR3 sequence is 14 residues long. Trimming took off 5 bases at V and 0 bases at J, with 11 bases between the two ends. Germline CDR1 reads SEHNR; CDR2 reads FQNEAQ (reference sequence).

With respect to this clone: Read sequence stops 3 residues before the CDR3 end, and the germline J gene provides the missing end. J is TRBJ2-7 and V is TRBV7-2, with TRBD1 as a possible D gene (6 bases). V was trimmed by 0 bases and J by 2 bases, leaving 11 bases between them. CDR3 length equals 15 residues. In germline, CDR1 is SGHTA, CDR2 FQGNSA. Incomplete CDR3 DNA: TGTGCCAGCAGCTTAGCAGACAGGTCAACCTACGAG. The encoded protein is CASSLADRSTYE. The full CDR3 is CASSLADRSTYEQYF.

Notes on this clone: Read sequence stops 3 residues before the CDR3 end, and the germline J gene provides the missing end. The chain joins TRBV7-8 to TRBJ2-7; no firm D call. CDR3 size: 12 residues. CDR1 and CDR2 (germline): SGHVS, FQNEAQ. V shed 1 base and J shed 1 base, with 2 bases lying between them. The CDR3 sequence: CASSLVSYEQYF. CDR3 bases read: TGTGCCAGCAGCTTAGTATCCTACGAG.

CDR3 bases read: TGTGCCAGTGGGGGCGGACAGTCCTACACAGATACG. Amino acid sequence: CASGGGQSYTDT. The whole CDR3 sequence is CASGGGQSYTDTQYF. The chain is built from TRBV19 and TRBJ2-3; a weak D match, TRBD1 (6 bases). Read coverage stops 3 residues before the CDR3 terminus; the germline J gene supplies the remainder. This CDR3 is 15 amino acids long. The V and J ends lost 8 bases and 2 bases respectively, with 17 bases between them. Germline CDR1 reads LNHDA; CDR2 reads SQIVND (reference sequence).

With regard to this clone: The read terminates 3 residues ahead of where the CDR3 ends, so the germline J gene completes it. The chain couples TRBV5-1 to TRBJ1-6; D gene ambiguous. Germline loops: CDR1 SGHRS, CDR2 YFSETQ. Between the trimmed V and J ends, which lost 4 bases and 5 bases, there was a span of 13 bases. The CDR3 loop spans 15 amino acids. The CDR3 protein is CASSLKSGDNSPLHF. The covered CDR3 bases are TGCGCCAGCAGCCTAAAGAGCGGGGATAATTCACCC.

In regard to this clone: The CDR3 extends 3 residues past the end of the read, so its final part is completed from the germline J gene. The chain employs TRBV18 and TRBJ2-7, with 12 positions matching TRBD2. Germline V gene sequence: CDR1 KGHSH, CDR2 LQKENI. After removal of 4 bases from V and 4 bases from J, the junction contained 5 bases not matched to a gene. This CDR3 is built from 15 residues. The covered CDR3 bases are TGTGCCAGCTCACTGACTAGCGGGAGATCTTACGAG. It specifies CASSLTSGRSYE. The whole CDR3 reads CASSLTSGRSYEQYF. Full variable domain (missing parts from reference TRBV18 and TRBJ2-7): NAGVMQNPRHLVRRRGQEARLRCSPMKGHSHVYWYRQLPEEGLKFMVYLQKENIIDESGMPKERFSAEFPKEGPSILRIQQVVRGDSAAYFCASSLTSGRSYEQYFGPGTRLTVT.

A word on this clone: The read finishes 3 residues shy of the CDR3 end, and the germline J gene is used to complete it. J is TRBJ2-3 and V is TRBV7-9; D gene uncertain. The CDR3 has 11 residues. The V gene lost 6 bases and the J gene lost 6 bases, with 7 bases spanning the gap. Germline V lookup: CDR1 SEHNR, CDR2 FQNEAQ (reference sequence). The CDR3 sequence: CASRRSDTQYF. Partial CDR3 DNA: TGTGCCAGCAGAAGGTCGGATACG.

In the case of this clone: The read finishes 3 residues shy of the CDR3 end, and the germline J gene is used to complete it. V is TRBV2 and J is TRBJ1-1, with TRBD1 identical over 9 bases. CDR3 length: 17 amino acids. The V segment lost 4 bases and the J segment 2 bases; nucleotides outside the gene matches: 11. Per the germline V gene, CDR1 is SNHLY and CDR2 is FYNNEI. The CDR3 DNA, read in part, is TGTGCCAGCAGTGTCGTACCGGGACAGGGATTCAACACTGAA. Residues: CASSVVPGQGFNTE. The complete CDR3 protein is CASSVVPGQGFNTEAFF.

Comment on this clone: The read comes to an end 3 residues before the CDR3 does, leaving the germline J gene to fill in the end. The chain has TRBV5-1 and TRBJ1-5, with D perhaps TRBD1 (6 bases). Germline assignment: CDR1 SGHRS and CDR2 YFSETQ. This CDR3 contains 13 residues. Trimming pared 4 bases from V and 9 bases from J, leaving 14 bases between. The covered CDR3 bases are TGCGCCAGCAGCCGACACAGGGAACCGCCC. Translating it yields CASSRHREPP. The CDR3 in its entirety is CASSRHREPPQHF.

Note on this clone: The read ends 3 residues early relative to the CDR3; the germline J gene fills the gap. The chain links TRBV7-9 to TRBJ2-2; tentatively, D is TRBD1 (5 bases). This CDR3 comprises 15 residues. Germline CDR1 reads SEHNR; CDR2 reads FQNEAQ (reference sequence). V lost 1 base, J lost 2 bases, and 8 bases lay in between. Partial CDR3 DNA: TGTGCCAGCAGCTTAGGGCAGGGTAACACCGGGGAG. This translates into CASSLGQGNTGE. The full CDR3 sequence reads CASSLGQGNTGELFF.